Described below is a single T cell receptor beta chain sequence and its context. What it binds is not known. The junction had 13 bases not matched to a gene; V was cut back by 2 bases and J by 3 bases. Per germline, CDR1 DFQATT and CDR2 SNEGSKA (reference sequence). The length of the CDR3 is 16 residues. The data were taken from a study of CD8 T cells in ankylosing spondylitis. Study-wide results and caveats: Earlier literature documents some of the motif variants in reactive arthritis synovial fluid and blood. What seemed typical of ankylosing spondylitis blood was a TCR beta motif built from roughly eight highly homologous variants. The clones that were linked to disease were reported to be significantly enriched in matched synovial fluid samples from ankylosing spondylitis patients. Disease-linked clones were found to be CD8+ and relatively rare in peripheral blood.

Quantitative barcoded 5'-RACE was used to prepare TCR beta libraries. TCRdb re-called the 5' RACE reads through MiXCR, storing one row per CDR3 protein. The sample includes hundreds of thousands of distinct CDR3 sequences, 10% to 15% of them seen just once. The sample taken for sequencing was blood, either unsorted or a sorted T cell fraction (not recorded which). V usage is TRBV20-1 and J usage is TRBJ2-7; the match to TRBD1 covers 7 bases. The source of this sequence is a male donor with ankylosing spondylitis. The CDR3 sequence: CSARRGRQGVLYEQYF. The CDR3, as DNA: TGCAGTGCTAGAAGAGGGCGACAGGGTGTACTCTACGAGCAGTACTTC.